These 7 T cell receptor beta chains were sequenced from one sample in a study of PD-1 blockade in classical Hodgkin lymphoma. Clones were sequenced by immunoSEQ multiplex PCR, and TCRdb holds only the in-frame ones, with some missing. The table shows 17,000 or so clones, with roughly 80% occurring only once. Every patient had relapsed following autologous stem cell transplantation, and cohorts differed in brentuximab vedotin exposure. The authors purified CD4+ T cells from thawed PBMCs by magnetic negative selection. The sample here was CD4+ T cells from blood, taken at baseline. These receptors all come from a human donor with classical Hodgkin lymphoma.

The chain joins TRBV11-3 to TRBJ2-1; TRBD1 might be the D (6 bases). The CDR3 is 15 residues long. Germline-derived CDR1 and CDR2 are SGHNT and YENEEA. V was cut by 0 bases and J by 2 bases, with 8 bases left in between. The CDR3 protein is CASSLDGDTYNEQFF. CDR3 coding DNA: TGTGCCAGCAGCTTAGATGGGGACACCTACAATGAGCAGTTCTTC.

This rearrangement joins TRBV10-3 to TRBJ2-7, with TRBD2 matching over 8 bases. V was clipped by 4 bases and J by 2 bases; unmatched bases: 4. CDR3 size: 14 residues. Germline V gives CDR1 ENHRY, CDR2 SYGVKD. The CDR3 DNA reads as TGTGCCATCAGTGGTACTAGCGGCACCTACGAGCAGTACTTC. Protein: CAISGTSGTYEQYF.

The V and J genes are TRBV11-3 and TRBJ2-7; D is ambiguous. This CDR3 is 13 amino acids long. CDR1 SGHNT and CDR2 YENEEA come from the germline V gene. V lost 4 bases and J 5 bases, leaving 12 bases between the germline ends. Here the CDR3 reads CASSSQFDHEQYF. In nucleotides, the CDR3 is TGTGCCAGCAGCTCCCAGTTCGACCACGAGCAGTACTTC.

The rearrangement joins TRBV18 to TRBJ2-1, with 7 bases that match TRBD2. Per germline, CDR1 KGHSH and CDR2 LQKENI. This CDR3 has 15 residues. The J segment lost 6 bases and the V segment lost 0 bases, leaving 5 bases of the junction unmatched. The CDR3 bases are TGTGCCAGCTCACCACCGGACGGGGGGATCAATGAGCAGTTCTTC. This codes for CASSPPDGGINEQFF.

The chain employs TRBV5-1 and TRBJ2-7, with 7 bases lining up with TRBD1. CDR3 length: 14 residues. The germline gives CDR1 SGHRS, CDR2 YFSETQ. V trimming: 4 bases; J trimming: 3 bases; junction bases outside the gene matches: 7. CDR3 nucleotides: TGCGCCAGCAGCCCCTCAGGGGGTGGCTACGAGCAGTACTTC. It is translated as CASSPSGGGYEQYF.

The chain employs TRBV6-5 and TRBJ2-1; no reliable D call. The CDR3 loop spans 13 amino acids. The ends were cut back, 2 bases at V and 9 bases at J, with 11 bases in the middle. Germline-derived CDR1 and CDR2 are MNHEY and SVGAGI. This chain's CDR3 is CASSYGRRSEQFF. DNA for the CDR3: TGTGCCAGCAGTTACGGTCGTAGGAGTGAGCAGTTCTTC.

The chain uses TRBV9 and TRBJ2-1; the D is unclear. This CDR3 comprises 14 residues. CDR1 and CDR2 (germline): SGDLS, YYNGEE. V lost 7 bases to trimming and J lost 0 bases, with 11 bases between them. In DNA, the CDR3 is TGTGCCAGCTCATCGGGTAACTCCTACAATGAGCAGTTCTTC. It encodes CASSSGNSYNEQFF. Filled out from reference TRBV9 and TRBJ2-1, the complete variable domain reads DSGVTQTPKHLITATGQRVTLRCSPRSGDLSVYWYQQSLDQGLQFLIQYYNGEERAKGNILERFSAQQFPDLHSELNLSSLELGDSALYFCASSSGNSYNEQFFGPGTRLTVL.